These 13 T cell receptor beta chains came from one sample sequenced in a study of blood T cells in healthy people across ages. A second PCR, run for roughly 7 to 12 cycles, used a sample-barcoded 5' primer plus a J-beta primer mix. TCRdb itself ran the 5' RACE reads through MiXCR, one entry per CDR3 protein. The table lists over a million distinct CDR3 sequences, under 45% of them singletons, with 15% to 20% in the top ten. Sequencing input: blood. The origin of the receptors is a woman aged 55-70 years in good health.

The rearrangement links TRBV12-3 or TRBV12-4 to TRBJ2-3; D not certain. Trimming stripped 6 bases from V and 9 bases from J, with 16 bases between. The CDR3 sequence is 13 residues long. This CDR3 reads CASRPDPENTQYF. CDR3 nucleotides: TGTGCCAGCAGACCGGACCCGGAGAACACGCAGTATTTT.

As to this clonotype: The junction does not match germline at one end; this may be a read error. The chain links TRBV10-3 to TRBJ1-3, with TRBD1 as a possible D gene (5 bases). Germline V gene data show CDR1 as ENHRY and CDR2 as SYGVKD. The CDR3 runs 14 residues. Written as DNA, the CDR3 is TGTGCCGTCAGTGACAGTGGCGGTGGAAACACCATATATTTT. Translated: CAVSDSGGGNTIYF.

The chain has TRBV30 and TRBJ1-2, with 9 bases that match TRBD1. The CDR3 is 13 amino acids. The germline V gene has CDR1 GTSNPN and CDR2 SVGIG (reference sequence). The ends lost 6 bases at V and 5 bases at J; junction bases unmatched: 7. The CDR3 spells CACRDRVRYGYTF. CDR3 in DNA: TGTGCCTGCAGGGACAGGGTGCGTTATGGCTACACCTTC.

The table lists this clonotype with a count of one. The V and J genes are TRBV2 and TRBJ2-1; TRBD2 agrees at 8 bases. The CDR3 loop spans 13 amino acids. Germline CDR1 and CDR2: SNHLY and FYNNEI. The V and J ends lost 6 bases and 6 bases, in that order; junction bases with no gene match: 4. The CDR3 coding sequence is TGTGCCAGCAGGGGGGCGGGAGGCAATGAGCAGTTCTTC. Translated, it gives CASRGAGGNEQFF.

This sequence joins TRBV27 and TRBJ2-5, with a tentative D call TRBD2 (6 bases). The CDR3 is made up of 15 amino acids. Germline lookup yields CDR1 MNHEY and CDR2 SMNVEV (reference sequence). The V end was cut by 5 bases, the J end by 1 base, with 14 bases between. The CDR3 DNA sequence: TGTGCCAGCAGTACTGGGAGCGGGTCCCAAGAGACCCAGTACTTC. Residues: CASSTGSGSQETQYF.

The chain has TRBV4-1 and TRBJ2-7; 13 nucleotides align to TRBD2. The CDR3 has 19 amino acids. After removal of 4 bases from V and 0 bases from J, the junction contained 12 bases not matched to a gene. Germline V lookup: CDR1 MGHRA, CDR2 YSYEKL. The CDR3 coding sequence is TGCGCCAGCAGCCCCCTAGTCCCGGGACTAGCGGGAAGCTCCTACGAGCAGTACTTC. It specifies CASSPLVPGLAGSSYEQYF.

V gene TRBV7-9 combines with J gene TRBJ2-3; TRBD2 aligns across 12 bases. This CDR3 has 16 residues. Germline CDR1 SEHNR, CDR2 FQNEAQ (reference sequence). V gave up 5 bases and J gave up 4 bases; unmatched junction bases: 7. CDR3 sequence (DNA): TGTGCCAGCAGCGGCCGACTAGCGGGAGTCGCAGATACGCAGTATTTT. The encoded protein is CASSGRLAGVADTQYF.

This clonotype appeared a few times. The rearrangement links TRBV7-9 to TRBJ1-2, with 9 positions matching TRBD1. The CDR3 loop spans 13 amino acids. The germline V gene has CDR1 SEHNR and CDR2 FQNEAQ (reference sequence). The V gene end was trimmed by 7 bases and the J gene end by 8 bases; junction bases not matched to a gene: 8. CDR3: CASNEGQGSGYTF. DNA for the CDR3: TGTGCCAGCAACGAGGGACAGGGAAGCGGCTACACCTTC.

V is TRBV14 and J is TRBJ1-4; D gene unclear. Trimming removed 1 base from V and 10 bases from J, with 10 bases in between. From germline, CDR1 is SGHDN and CDR2 FVKESK. The CDR3 has 13 residues. CDR3 DNA: TGTGCCAGCAGCCAAGTTCCGGGAGGAAAACTGTTTTTT. It codes for CASSQVPGGKLFF.

This chain joins TRBV7-8 and TRBJ1-2; D gene unclear. This CDR3 is built from 11 residues. From germline, CDR1 is SGHVS and CDR2 FQNEAQ. The V end lost 2 bases, the J end lost 6 bases, and 4 bases lay between the germline ends. This chain's CDR3 is CASSLHDGYTF. DNA for the CDR3: TGTGCCAGCAGCTTACACGATGGCTACACCTTC.

This clonotype came up a few times. The V and J genes are TRBV11-2 and TRBJ2-6; 11 nucleotides agree with TRBD1. The CDR3 sequence is 19 residues long. Looked up from germline, CDR1 is SGHAT and CDR2 is FQNNGV. V lost 6 bases and J lost 3; bases outside the gene matches: 13. CDR3 protein: CASRTPLRDRGFGANVLTF. For the CDR3, the DNA is TGTGCCAGCAGAACACCTCTCCGGGACAGGGGGTTTGGGGCCAACGTCCTGACTTTC.

This clonotype was seen a handful of times. V usage is TRBV29-1 and J usage is TRBJ2-7; 11 bases fit TRBD2. Germline V gives CDR1 SQVTM, CDR2 ANQGSEA. Trimming at V came to 2 bases and at J to 2 bases, leaving 23 bases not matched to a gene. The CDR3 loop spans 21 amino acids. The CDR3 bases are TGCAGCGTTGAAACGCGGCTAGGGCAGGACGTCGGGACTAGCGGACCCTACGAGCAGTACTTC. As protein: CSVETRLGQDVGTSGPYEQYF.

This clonotype was picked up one time. A much larger clone sits a single nucleotide away, making a read error possible. The CDR3 region is CVSSWTGAVNQPQHF. The CDR3, as DNA: TGTGTCAGCAGCTGGACAGGGGCAGTGAATCAGCCCCAGCATTTT. V and J are TRBV6-1 and TRBJ1-5, with TRBD1 matching 9 bases. The CDR3 extends over 15 amino acids. CDR1 and CDR2 (germline): MNHNS, SASEGT.